The clone carrying this TCR beta chain was counted only a few times. The V and J ends lost 5 bases and 8 bases respectively, with 12 bases between them. The germline V gene encodes CDR1 MDHEN and CDR2 SYDVKM. The CDR3 consists of 12 residues. This entry is derived from a study of T-cell memory formation after mild COVID-19. Study summary: Clustering of TCRs was largely donor specific.

In TCRdb, the 5' RACE reads were re-called with MiXCR into one record per CDR3 protein. Of 150,000 to 200,000 distinct CDR3 sequences listed, 15% to 20% were seen once; the top ten hold more than 3%. The TCR originated in a man between 18 and 29 years old who had mild COVID-19 (a few samples of this study predate the infection). Cell type and time point are not known. The specimen sequenced was PBMCs or a T cell subset sorted from them (not recorded which). The chain joins TRBV28 to TRBJ1-2; D possibly corresponds to TRBD1 (5 bases). CDR3 region: CASSPPGRGYTF. The CDR3 DNA reads as TGTGCCAGCAGTCCCCCAGGGCGGGGCTACACCTTC.